The T cell receptor beta chain described here comes from a study of cytomegalovirus exposure and HLA in healthy donors. Study-wide context: In terms of ancestry, the Caucasian-associated cluster contained 81% of the roughly 400 genotyped donors. Points from the study as a whole: Some public TCRs appeared in many individuals, while most sequences were rare. Equally common other TCR beta chains were less clonally expanded than HLA-associated ones, a later analysis found.

About this clone itself: Its specificity is not known.

PCR employed 60 Vbeta and 13 Jbeta primers. Profiled with immunoSEQ multiplex PCR; TCRdb holds only in-frame clones, not every one. The table shows around 200,000 clones, with almost 75% occurring only once. Sequences were obtained from PBMCs. This receptor was taken from a woman in her 30s in good health and CMV-seropositive.

The CDR3 region is CASRDSVSNQPQHF. Written as DNA, the CDR3 is TGTGCCAGCAGAGACTCCGTTAGCAATCAGCCCCAGCATTTT. The gene calls are TRBV27 and TRBJ1-5; the D is unclear. Trimming pared 6 bases from V and 0 bases from J, leaving 9 bases between. Looked up from germline, CDR1 is MNHEY and CDR2 is SMNVEV (reference sequence). The CDR3 sequence is 14 residues long.